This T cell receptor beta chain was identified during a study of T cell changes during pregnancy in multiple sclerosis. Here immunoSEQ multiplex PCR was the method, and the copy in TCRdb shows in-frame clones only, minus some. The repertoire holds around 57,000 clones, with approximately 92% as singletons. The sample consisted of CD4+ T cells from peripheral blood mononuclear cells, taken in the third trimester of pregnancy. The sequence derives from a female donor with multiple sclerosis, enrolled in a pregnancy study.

CDR3 nucleotide sequence: TGTGCCAGCAGTACCGGACGGGGCTATGGCTACACCTTC. Amino acids: CASSTGRGYGYTF. The rearrangement joins TRBV14 to TRBJ1-2; D remains ambiguous. V lost 6 bases and J 4 bases, leaving 12 bases between the germline ends. Per germline, CDR1 SGHDN and CDR2 FVKESK. The CDR3 runs 13 residues.